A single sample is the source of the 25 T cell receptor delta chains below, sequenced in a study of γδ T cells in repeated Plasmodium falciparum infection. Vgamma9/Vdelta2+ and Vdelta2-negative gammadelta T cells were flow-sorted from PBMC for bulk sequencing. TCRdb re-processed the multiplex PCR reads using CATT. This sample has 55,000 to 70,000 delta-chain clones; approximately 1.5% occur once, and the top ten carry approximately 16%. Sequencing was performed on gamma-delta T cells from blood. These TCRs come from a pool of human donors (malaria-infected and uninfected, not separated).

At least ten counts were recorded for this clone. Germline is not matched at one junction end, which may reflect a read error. In nucleotides, the CDR3 is TGTGCTCTTGGGGAACTAAGACTGACCTTC. This sequence encodes CALGELRLTF. The chain employs TRDV1 and TRDJ1; D may be TRDD2 (5 bases). CDR3 size: 10 residues. CDR1 TSWWSYY and CDR2 QGS come from the germline V gene.

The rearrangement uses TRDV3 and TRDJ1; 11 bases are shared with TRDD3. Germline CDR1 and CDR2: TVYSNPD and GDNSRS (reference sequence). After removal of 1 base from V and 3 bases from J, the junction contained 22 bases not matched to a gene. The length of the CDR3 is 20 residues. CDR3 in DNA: TGTGCCTTTAAATGGAGGTGGGGGATACGCGGGGGATATCAGGCCGATAAACTCATCTTT. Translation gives CAFKWRWGIRGGYQADKLIF.

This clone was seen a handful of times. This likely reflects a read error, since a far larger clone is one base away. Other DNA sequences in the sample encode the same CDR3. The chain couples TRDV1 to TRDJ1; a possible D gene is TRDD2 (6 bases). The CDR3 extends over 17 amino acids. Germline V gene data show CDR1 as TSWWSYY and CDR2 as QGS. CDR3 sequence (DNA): TGCGCTCTTGGGGAACCCTTATCTTCCTGGGCAGGACGTAAACTCATCTTT. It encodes CALGEPLSSWAGRKLIF.

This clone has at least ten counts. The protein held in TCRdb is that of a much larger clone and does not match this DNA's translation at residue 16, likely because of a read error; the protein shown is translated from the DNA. This chain's CDR3 is CALGEEEGYHWGIRFPWDTRQMFF. The CDR3 DNA reads as TGTGCTCTTGGGGAAGAGGAAGGTTACCACTGGGGGATACGGTTCCCCTGGGACACCCGACAGATGTTTTTC. The chain has TRDV1 and TRDJ3, with 13 bases lining up with TRDD3. Assignment of the J gene here rests on matching the DNA to germline, because TCRdb gives none. V dropped 2 bases and J dropped 2; count of bases not matched to a gene: 18. The CDR3 has 24 amino acids. Looked up from germline, CDR1 is TSWWSYY and CDR2 is QGS.

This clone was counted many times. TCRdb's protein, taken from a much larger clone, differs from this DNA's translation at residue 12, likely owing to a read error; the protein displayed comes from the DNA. CDR3 protein: CALGELRWGTYADKLIF. DNA for the CDR3: TGTGCTCTTGGGGAACTTAGGTGGGGGACGTACGCCGATAAACTCATCTTT. This chain connects TRDV1 to TRDJ1; 7 bases line up with TRDD3. Germline loops: CDR1 TSWWSYY, CDR2 QGS. Germline trimming cut 0 bases from V and 3 bases from J; bases unmatched to any gene: 10. The CDR3 loop spans 17 amino acids.

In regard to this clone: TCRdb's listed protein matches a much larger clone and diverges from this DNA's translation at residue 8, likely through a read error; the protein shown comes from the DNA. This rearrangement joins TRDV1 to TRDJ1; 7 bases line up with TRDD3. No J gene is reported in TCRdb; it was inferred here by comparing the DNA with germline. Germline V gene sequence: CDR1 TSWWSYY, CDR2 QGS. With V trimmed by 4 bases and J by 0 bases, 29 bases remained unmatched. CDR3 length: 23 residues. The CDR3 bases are TGTGCTCTTGGGGCATGCTCCTCCCCGAGATTGAACTGGGGACGCCCGTACACCGATAAACTCATCTTT. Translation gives CALGACSSPRLNWGRPYTDKLIF.

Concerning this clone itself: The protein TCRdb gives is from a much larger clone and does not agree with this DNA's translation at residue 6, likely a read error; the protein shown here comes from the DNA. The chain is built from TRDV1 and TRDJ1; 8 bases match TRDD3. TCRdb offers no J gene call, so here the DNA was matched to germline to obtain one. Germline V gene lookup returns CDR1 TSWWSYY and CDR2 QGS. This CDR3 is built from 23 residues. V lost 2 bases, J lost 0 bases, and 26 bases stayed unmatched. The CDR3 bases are TGTGCTCTTGGGGAAAGATCCACGTTCGGTCCCCTACTGGGGGCCAAATACACCGATAAACTCATCTTT. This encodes CALGERSTFGPLLGAKYTDKLIF.

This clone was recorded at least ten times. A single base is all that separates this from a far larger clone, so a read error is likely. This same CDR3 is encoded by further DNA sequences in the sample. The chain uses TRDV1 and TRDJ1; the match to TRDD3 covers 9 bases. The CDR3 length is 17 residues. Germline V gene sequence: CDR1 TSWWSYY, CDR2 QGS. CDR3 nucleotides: TGTGCCCTGACACCCCGTAGATGGGGATACGCGGGCGATAAACTCATCTTT. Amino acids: CALTPRRWGYAGDKLIF.

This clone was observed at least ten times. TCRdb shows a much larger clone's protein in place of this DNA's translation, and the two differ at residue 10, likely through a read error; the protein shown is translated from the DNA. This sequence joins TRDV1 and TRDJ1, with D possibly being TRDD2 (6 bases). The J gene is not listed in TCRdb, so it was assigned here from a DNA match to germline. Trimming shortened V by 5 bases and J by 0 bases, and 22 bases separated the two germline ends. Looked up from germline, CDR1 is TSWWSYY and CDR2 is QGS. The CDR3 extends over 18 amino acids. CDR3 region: CALGNWPSHSLNTDKLIF. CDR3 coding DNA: TGTGCTCTTGGGAATTGGCCTTCCCACTCCCTTAACACCGATAAACTCATCTTT.

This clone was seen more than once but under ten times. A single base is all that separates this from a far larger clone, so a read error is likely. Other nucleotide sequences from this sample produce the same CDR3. The CDR3 DNA reads TGTGCCCTTGGGGAACTACTATTCGCCTACGTTGTTCCGCAGTACACCGATAAACTCATCTTT. The encoded protein is CALGELLFAYVVPQYTDKLIF. The rearrangement joins TRDV1 to TRDJ1; D may be TRDD2 or TRDD3 (5 bases each). The CDR3 runs to 21 residues. Germline CDR1 reads TSWWSYY; CDR2 reads QGS.

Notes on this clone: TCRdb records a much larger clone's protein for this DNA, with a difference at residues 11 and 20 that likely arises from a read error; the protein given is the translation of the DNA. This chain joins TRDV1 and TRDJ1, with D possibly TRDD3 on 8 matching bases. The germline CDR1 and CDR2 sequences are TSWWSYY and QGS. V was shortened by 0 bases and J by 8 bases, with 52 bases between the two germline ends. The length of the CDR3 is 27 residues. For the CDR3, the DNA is TGTGCTCTTGGGGAACTCCACCCTTTAAGGTCCCTACCTTACTGGGGGTCCCCTTCCTCTCACATCGGGAAACTCATCTTT. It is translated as CALGELHPLRSLPYWGSPSSHIGKLIF.

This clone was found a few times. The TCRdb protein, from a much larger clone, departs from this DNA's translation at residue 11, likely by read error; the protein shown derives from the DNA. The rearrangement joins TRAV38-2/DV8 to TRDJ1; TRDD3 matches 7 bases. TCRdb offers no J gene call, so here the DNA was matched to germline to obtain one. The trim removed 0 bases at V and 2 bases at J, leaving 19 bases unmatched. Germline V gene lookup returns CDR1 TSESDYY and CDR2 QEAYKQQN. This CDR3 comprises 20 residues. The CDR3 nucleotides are TGTGCTTATAGGAGCGCGCTCCTCCGTTGGAGGATACGCAAAACCGATAAACTCATCTTT. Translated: CAYRSALLRWRIRKTDKLIF.

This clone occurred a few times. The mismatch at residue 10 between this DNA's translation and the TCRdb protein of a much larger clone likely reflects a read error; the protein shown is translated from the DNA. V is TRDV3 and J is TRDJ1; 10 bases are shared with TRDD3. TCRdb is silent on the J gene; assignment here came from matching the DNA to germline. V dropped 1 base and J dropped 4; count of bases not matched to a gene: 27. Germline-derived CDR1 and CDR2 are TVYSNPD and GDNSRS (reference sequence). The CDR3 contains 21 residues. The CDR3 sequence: CAFIARLFLIGGYIISDKLIF. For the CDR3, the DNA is TGTGCCTTTATTGCCCGCCTATTCCTCATTGGGGGATACATAATAAGCGATAAACTCATCTTT.

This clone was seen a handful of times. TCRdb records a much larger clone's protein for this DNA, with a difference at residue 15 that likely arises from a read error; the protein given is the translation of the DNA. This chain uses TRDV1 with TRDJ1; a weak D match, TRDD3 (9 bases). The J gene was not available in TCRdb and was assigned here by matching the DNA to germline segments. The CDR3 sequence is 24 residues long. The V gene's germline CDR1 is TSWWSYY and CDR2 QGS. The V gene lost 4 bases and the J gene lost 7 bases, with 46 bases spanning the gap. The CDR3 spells CALGGEMPSYLSLLAGGFFGKLIF. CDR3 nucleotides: TGTGCTCTTGGGGGAGAGATGCCTTCCTATCTCTCTCTCCTAGCTGGGGGATTTTTCGGTAAACTCATCTTT.

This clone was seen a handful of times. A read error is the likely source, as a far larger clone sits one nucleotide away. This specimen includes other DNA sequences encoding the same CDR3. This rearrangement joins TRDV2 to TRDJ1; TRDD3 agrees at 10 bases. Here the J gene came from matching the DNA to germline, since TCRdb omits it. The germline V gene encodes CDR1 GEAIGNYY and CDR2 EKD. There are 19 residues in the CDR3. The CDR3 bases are TGTGCCTGTGACACCGCAAAAGGGGGATACGCGATGGACACTGATAAACTCATCTTT. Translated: CACDTAKGGYAMDTDKLIF.

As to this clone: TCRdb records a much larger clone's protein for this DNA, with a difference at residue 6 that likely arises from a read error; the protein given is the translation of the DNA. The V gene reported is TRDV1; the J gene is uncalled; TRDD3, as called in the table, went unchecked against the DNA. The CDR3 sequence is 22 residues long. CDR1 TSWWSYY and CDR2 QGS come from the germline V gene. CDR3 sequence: CALGELRRRDTRTPFHSDKVIF. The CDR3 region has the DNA TGTGCTCTTGGGGAACTTCGGAGAAGAGATACGCGGACACCATTCCACAGCGATAAAGTCATCTTT.

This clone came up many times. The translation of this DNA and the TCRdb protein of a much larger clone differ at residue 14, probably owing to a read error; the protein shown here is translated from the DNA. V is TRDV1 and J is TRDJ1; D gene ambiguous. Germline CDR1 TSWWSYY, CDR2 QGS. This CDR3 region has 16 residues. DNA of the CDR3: TGTGCTCTTGGGGAACTGCCCCCACCGTACACCGATAAACCCATCTTT. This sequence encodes CALGELPPPYTDKPIF.

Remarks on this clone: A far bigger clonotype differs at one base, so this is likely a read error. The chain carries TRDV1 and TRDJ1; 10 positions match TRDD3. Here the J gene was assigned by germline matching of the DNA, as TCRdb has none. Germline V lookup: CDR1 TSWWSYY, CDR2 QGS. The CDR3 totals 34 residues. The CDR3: CALGELVSPWLDLRCLLGDPLSQSTPLQTGKLIF. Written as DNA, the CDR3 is TGTGCTCTTGGGGAACTAGTTTCCCCTTGGTTGGACCTCCGCTGCCTACTGGGGGATCCTCTTTCCCAGTCCACCCCTCTTCAAACCGGTAAACTCATCTTT.

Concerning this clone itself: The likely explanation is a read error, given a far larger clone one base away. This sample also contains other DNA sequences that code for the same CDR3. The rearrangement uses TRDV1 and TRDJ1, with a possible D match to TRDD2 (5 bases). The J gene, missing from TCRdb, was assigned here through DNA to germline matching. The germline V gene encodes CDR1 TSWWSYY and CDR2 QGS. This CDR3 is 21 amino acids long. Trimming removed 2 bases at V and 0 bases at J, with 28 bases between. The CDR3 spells CALGELLFAYVVPQYTDKLIF. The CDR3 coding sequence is TGTGCTCTTGGGGAATTACTATTCGCCTACGTTGTTCCGCAGTACACCGATAAACTCATCTTT.

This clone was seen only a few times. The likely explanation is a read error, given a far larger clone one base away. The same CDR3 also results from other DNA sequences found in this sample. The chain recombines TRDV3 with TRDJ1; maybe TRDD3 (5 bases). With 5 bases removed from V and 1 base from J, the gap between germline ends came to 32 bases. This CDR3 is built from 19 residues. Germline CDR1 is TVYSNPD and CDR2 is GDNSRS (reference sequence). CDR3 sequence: CAIRAHSELCESATDKLIF. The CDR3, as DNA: TGTGCCATACGTGCTCATTCTGAACTGTGCGAAAGTGCCACCGATAAACTCATCTTT. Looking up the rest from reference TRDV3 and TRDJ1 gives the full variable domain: CDKVTQSSPDQTVASGSEVVLLCTYDTVYSNPDLFWYRIRPDYSFQFVFYGDNSRSEGADFTQGRFSVKHILTQKAFHLVISPVRTEDSATYYCAIRAHSELCESATDKLIFGKGTRVTVEP.

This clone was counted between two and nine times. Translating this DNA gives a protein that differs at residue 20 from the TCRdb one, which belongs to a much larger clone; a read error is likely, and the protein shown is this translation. The DNA of the CDR3 is TGTGCTCTTGGGGAACGAAGTATCAGGTACCCCATTGTGGGGGATACGTTCGGGTACGCCGATAAACTCATCTTT. This translates into CALGERSIRYPIVGDTFGYADKLIF. The chain is built from TRDV1 and TRDJ1, with TRDD3 matching over 11 bases. TCRdb offers no J gene call, so here the DNA was matched to germline to obtain one. Germline-derived CDR1 and CDR2 are TSWWSYY and QGS. The trim removed 1 base at V and 3 bases at J, leaving 31 bases unmatched. The CDR3 contains 25 residues.

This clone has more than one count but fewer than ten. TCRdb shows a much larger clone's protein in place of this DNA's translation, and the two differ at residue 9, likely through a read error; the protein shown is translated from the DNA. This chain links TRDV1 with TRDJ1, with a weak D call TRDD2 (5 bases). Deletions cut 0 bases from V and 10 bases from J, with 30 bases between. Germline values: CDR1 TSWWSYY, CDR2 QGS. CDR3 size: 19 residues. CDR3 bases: TGTGCTCTTGGGGAACTTCCTCCCCCCCTCATGCTTCCCGAGAGGGGACTCATCTTT. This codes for CALGELPPPLMLPERGLIF.

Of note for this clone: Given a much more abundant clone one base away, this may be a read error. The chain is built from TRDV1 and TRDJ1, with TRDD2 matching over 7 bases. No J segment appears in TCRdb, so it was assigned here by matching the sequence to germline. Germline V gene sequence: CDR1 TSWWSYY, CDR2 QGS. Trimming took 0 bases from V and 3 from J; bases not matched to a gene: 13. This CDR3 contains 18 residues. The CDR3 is CALGELTTPSWVADKLIF. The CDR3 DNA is TGTGCTCTTGGGGAACTAACTACACCTTCCTGGGTGGCCGATAAACTCATCTTT.

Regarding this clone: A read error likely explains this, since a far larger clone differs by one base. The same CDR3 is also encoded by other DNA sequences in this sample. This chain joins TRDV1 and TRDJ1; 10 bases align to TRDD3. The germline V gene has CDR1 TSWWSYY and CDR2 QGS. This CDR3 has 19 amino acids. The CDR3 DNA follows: TGTGCTCTTGGGGAACTCAGGTCTCCCTTACTGGGGGATCCCCATAAGCTCATCTTT. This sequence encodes CALGELRSPLLGDPHKLIF.

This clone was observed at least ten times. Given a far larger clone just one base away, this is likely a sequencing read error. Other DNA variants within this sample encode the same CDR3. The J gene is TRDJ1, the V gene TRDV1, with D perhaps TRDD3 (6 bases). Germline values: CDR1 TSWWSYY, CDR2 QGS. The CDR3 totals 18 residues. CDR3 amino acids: CALVEWGSDPVYTDKLIF. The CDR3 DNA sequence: TGTGCTCTTGTGGAATGGGGGTCGGATCCCGTGTACACCGATAAACTCATCTTT.